This entry describes one TCR beta chain. The sample is drawn from a study of blood T cell repertoires in COVID-19. At the level of the study: Both acute and convalescent COVID-19 samples were obtained from the United States, Italy and Spain. PBMCs, B-cell-depleted T cells, or T cells were the source of the cDNA or gDNA that made up the material.

J gave up 6 bases and V 5 bases, and 5 bases lay outside the gene matches. The CDR3 has 13 residues. Per the germline V gene, CDR1 is SGHAT and CDR2 is FQNNGV. Original methodology: Reference gene primer amplification gave nucleated cell count estimates. Profiling relied on immunoSEQ multiplex PCR, and the TCRdb table lists in-frame clones only, not all of them. Clone size and the V and J calls come from that table; the DNA yielded D and trimming. Altogether about 200,000 clones are present, 70% to 90% being singletons, with the ten largest covering 9.5% to 15%. This sequence originates from a human donor in a cohort sampled during active COVID-19. The rearrangement links TRBV11-2 to TRBJ2-3; 7 nucleotides line up with TRBD1. The sequenced sample was peripheral blood. The DNA of the CDR3 is TGTGCCAGCAGCCAGGGGACAGCTGATACGCAGTATTTT. Its protein product is CASSQGTADTQYF.